These 10 T cell receptor beta chains came from one sample sequenced in a study of T cell repertoires in cytomegalovirus infection (dated by TCRdb to 2018 to 2020). TCRdb shows the sequencer as Illumina HiSeq 1500. TCRdb reprocessing: public reads trimmed at Q25 with fastp, clones called with MiXCR, in-frame beta chains kept. Merged by CDR3 protein, the rows form single entries marked with the most common genes and DNA. This sample is represented by about 140,000 distinct CDR3 sequences; roughly 6% of them were singletons. The leading ten clones occupy 18% of the sample. The source material was PBMCs. These receptors came from a human donor in good health (CMV status not recorded). Some clones in this sample may be carry-over from other donors' samples.

On this clonotype itself: This could be a read error, since a much larger clone is one nucleotide away. V usage is TRBV5-6 and J usage is TRBJ1-3, with D uncertain. This CDR3 spans 15 amino acids. Germline-derived CDR1 and CDR2 are SGHDT and YYEEEE. The CDR3 DNA follows: TGTGCCAGCAGCTTGACCGGGAACTCTGGAAGCACCATATATTTT. Residues: CASSLTGNSGSTIYF.

The table lists this clonotype with many counts. The V and J genes are TRBV7-9 and TRBJ1-2, with D maybe TRBD1 (5 bases). The CDR3 totals 13 residues. V was shortened by 4 bases and J by 4 bases, with 10 bases between the two germline ends. Germline CDR1 SEHNR, CDR2 FQNEAQ (reference sequence). This CDR3 is CASSSTETYGYTF. As DNA, the CDR3 is TGTGCCAGCAGCTCGACAGAAACCTATGGCTACACCTTC.

This clonotype was counted ten times or more. The gene calls are TRBV7-2 and TRBJ2-7; 11 positions agree with TRBD1. The CDR3 runs to 17 residues. Germline V gives CDR1 SGHTA, CDR2 FQGNSA. The junction had 9 bases not matched to a gene; V was cut back by 1 base and J by 4 bases. CDR3 region: CASSLVGTGGMPYEQYF. CDR3 DNA sequence: TGTGCCAGCAGCTTAGTAGGGACAGGGGGTATGCCTTACGAGCAGTACTTC. Complete variable domain (other parts from reference TRBV7-2 and TRBJ2-7): GAGVSQSPSNKVTEKGKDVELRCDPISGHTALYWYRQSLGQGLEFLIYFQGNSAPDKSGLPSDRFSAERTGGSVSTLTIQRTQQEDSAVYLCASSLVGTGGMPYEQYFGPGTRLTVT.

This clonotype appeared a few times. This chain links TRBV28 with TRBJ2-7; perhaps TRBD1 as D (6 bases). Germline V gene sequence: CDR1 MDHEN, CDR2 SYDVKM. V lost 3 bases, J lost 1 base, and 10 bases lay in between. There are 14 residues in the CDR3. The CDR3 region has the DNA TGTGCCAGCAGTTTTGGGGACATTTCCTACGAGCAGTACTTC. Residues: CASSFGDISYEQYF.

This clonotype was detected ten times or more. This chain links TRBV11-3 with TRBJ2-1; D is perhaps TRBD2 (6 bases). This CDR3 has 14 amino acids. Germline V lookup: CDR1 SGHNT, CDR2 YENEEA. Trimming stripped 5 bases from V and 8 bases from J, with 16 bases between. CDR3 nucleotides: TGTGCCAGCAGCCCTCTCGGAGGGTCGGATGAGCAGTTCTTC. This codes for CASSPLGGSDEQFF.

This clonotype turned up a few times. This chain links TRBV3-1 with TRBJ1-1, with 7 bases aligning to TRBD1. The V gene end was trimmed by 1 base and the J gene end by 1 base; junction bases not matched to a gene: 21. The germline V gene has CDR1 LGHDT and CDR2 YNNKEL (reference sequence). The CDR3 runs 21 residues. CDR3 nucleotide sequence: TGTGCCAGCAGCCAAGGGGCCGCGACAGGGATTTTCGAGGTGCGGAACACTGAAGCTTTCTTT. Translation gives CASSQGAATGIFEVRNTEAFF.

This clonotype was seen a handful of times. V usage is TRBV11-3 and J usage is TRBJ2-5, with 12 bases fitting TRBD1. There are 15 residues in the CDR3. With V trimmed by 3 bases and J by 5 bases, 4 bases remained unmatched. Germline V gene sequence: CDR1 SGHNT, CDR2 YENEEA. The CDR3 region has the DNA TGTGCCAGCAGCTTGGGACAGGGGGCTTCGGAGACCCAGTACTTC. Amino acid sequence: CASSLGQGASETQYF.

V gene TRBV5-6 combines with J gene TRBJ1-1; TRBD1 is a possible D gene (5 bases). CDR1 and CDR2 (germline): SGHDT, YYEEEE. The CDR3 is 11 residues long. With 2 bases removed from V and 6 bases from J, the gap between germline ends came to 5 bases. The CDR3 coding sequence is TGTGCCAGCAGCTTAGGGGCTGAAGCTTTCTTT. Protein: CASSLGAEAFF.

At least ten counts were recorded for this clonotype. The V and J genes are TRBV28 and TRBJ1-1, with 7 positions matching TRBD1. V lost 3 bases to trimming and J lost 3 bases; unmatched junction nucleotides: 4. Germline V gene lookup returns CDR1 MDHEN and CDR2 SYDVKM. The CDR3 is 14 residues long. CDR3 sequence: CASSFSTGYTEAFF. The CDR3 DNA follows: TGTGCCAGCAGTTTCTCGACAGGGTACACTGAAGCTTTCTTT.

In its sample, this clonotype was seen many times. The chain joins TRBV7-2 to TRBJ2-3, with 8 nucleotides matching TRBD2. In germline, CDR1 is SGHTA, CDR2 FQGNSA. The CDR3 spans 15 residues. Trimming cost V 7 bases and J 0 bases; bases outside gene matches: 6. CDR3 sequence (DNA): TGTGCCAGCAACATAGCGGGGATTAGCACAGATACGCAGTATTTT. This encodes CASNIAGISTDTQYF.